The sequence of this T cell receptor beta chain was determined in a study of blood T cell repertoires in COVID-19. This CDR3 region has 16 residues. Trimming stripped 3 bases from V and 4 bases from J, with 18 bases between. Germline CDR1 is MNHNS and CDR2 is SASEGT. Clones were sequenced by immunoSEQ multiplex PCR, and TCRdb holds only the in-frame ones, with some missing. The data show roughly 140,000 clones, with more than 70% seen just once and roughly 28% held by the top ten. The chain has TRBV6-1 and TRBJ1-1; tentative D call: TRBD1 (6 bases). This sequence was found in a human donor in a cohort sampled during active COVID-19. Material for sequencing was peripheral blood. The CDR3 here is CASSDDRPQWSTEAFF. The CDR3 coding sequence is TGTGCCAGCAGTGACGACAGGCCCCAGTGGTCCACTGAAGCTTTCTTT.